This T cell receptor beta chain is from a study of CD4 T cells in relation to SARS-CoV-2 and coronaviruses. CD4 enrichment then naive enrichment separated naive from memory CD4+ cells. For roughly 11 days, around 100,000 sorted CD4+ cells grew with T cell-depleted PBMCs and CEF. Remarks on this clone: Its antigen is not identified.

Study-wide findings and caveats: Pre-pandemic and post-infection samples never came from the same donor.

Only in-frame clones appear in the TCRdb table, and some are missing; sequencing was by immunoSEQ multiplex PCR. This sample has 30,000 to 40,000 clones, with around four fifths found just once. Germline V gives CDR1 KGHDR, CDR2 SFDVKD. V was pared by 0 bases and J by 10 bases, with 2 bases of the junction left unmatched. CDR3 length equals 14 residues. The specimen sequenced was memory CD4+ T cells from PBMCs, cultured in vitro. This sequence originates from an adult with COVID-19. J is TRBJ2-1 and V is TRBV24-1; TRBD2 agrees at 10 bases. The CDR3 here is CATSDLTSGAEQFF. In nucleotides, the CDR3 is TGTGCCACCAGTGATTTGACTAGCGGGGCGGAGCAGTTCTTC.